In its sample, the clone carrying this T cell receptor (beta chain) was seen many times. TCRdb passed the 5' RACE reads through MiXCR, listing each CDR3 protein once. This table has about 85,000 distinct CDR3 sequences, around an eighth appearing once. The data were obtained in a study of early T cells in non-severe SARS-CoV-2 infection. Unmatched junction bases numbered 11, after V lost 5 bases and J lost 2 bases. This CDR3 has 16 residues. Per the germline V gene, CDR1 is DFQATT and CDR2 is SNEGSKA (reference sequence). The sequencing input was whole blood. The chain recombines TRBV20-1 with TRBJ2-2; 7 bases align to TRBD2. This clonotype was sampled from an adult who was a healthcare worker with PCR-confirmed SARS-CoV-2 infection or an uninfected control (not recorded which). The CDR3 DNA sequence: TGCAGTGCTCCTAAACACTCTAGCGGTAACACCGGGGAGCTGTTTTTT. Translating gives CSAPKHSSGNTGELFF.